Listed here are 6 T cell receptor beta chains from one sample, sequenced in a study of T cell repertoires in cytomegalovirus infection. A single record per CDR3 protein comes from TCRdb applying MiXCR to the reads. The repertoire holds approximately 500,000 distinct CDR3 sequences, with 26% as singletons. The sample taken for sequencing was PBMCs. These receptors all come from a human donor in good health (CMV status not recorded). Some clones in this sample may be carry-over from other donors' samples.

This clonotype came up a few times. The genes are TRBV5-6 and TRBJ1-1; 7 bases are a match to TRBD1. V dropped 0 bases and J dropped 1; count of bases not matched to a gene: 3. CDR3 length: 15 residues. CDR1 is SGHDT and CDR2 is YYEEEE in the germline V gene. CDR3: CASSLAWTGNTEAFF. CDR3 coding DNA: TGTGCCAGCAGCTTGGCCTGGACAGGGAACACTGAAGCTTTCTTT.

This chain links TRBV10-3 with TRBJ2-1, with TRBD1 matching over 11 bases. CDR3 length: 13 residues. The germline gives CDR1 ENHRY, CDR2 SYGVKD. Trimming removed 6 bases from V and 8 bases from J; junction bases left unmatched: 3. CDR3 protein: CAIRGQGVDEQFF. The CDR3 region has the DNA TGTGCCATCAGGGGACAGGGGGTTGATGAGCAGTTCTTC.

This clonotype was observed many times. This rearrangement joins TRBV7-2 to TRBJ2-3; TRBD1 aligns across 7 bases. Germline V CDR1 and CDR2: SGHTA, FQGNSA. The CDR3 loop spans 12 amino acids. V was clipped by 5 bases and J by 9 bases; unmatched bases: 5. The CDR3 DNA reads TGTGCCAGCAGCCCTCAGGGGGTCACGCAGTATTTT. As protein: CASSPQGVTQYF.

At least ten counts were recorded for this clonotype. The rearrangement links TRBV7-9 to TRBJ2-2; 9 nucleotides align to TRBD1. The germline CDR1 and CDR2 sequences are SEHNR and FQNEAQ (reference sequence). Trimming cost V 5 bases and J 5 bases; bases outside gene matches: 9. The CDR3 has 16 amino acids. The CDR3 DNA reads TGTGCCAGCAGCGCGAGACAGGGGGAGCTAACCGGGGAGCTGTTTTTT. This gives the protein CASSARQGELTGELFF.

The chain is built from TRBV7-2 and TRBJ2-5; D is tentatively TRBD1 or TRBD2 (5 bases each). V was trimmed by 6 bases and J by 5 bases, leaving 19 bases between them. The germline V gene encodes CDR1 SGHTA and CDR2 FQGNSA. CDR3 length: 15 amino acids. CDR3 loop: CASSFSGAEGETQYF. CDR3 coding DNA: TGTGCCAGCAGTTTTTCCGGCGCCGAGGGGGAGACCCAGTACTTC.

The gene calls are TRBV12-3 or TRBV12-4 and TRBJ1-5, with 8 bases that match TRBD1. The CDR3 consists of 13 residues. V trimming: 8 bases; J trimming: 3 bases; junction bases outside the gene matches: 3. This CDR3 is CASRDRNNQPQHF. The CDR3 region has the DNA TGTGCCAGCCGGGACAGGAACAATCAGCCCCAGCATTTT.